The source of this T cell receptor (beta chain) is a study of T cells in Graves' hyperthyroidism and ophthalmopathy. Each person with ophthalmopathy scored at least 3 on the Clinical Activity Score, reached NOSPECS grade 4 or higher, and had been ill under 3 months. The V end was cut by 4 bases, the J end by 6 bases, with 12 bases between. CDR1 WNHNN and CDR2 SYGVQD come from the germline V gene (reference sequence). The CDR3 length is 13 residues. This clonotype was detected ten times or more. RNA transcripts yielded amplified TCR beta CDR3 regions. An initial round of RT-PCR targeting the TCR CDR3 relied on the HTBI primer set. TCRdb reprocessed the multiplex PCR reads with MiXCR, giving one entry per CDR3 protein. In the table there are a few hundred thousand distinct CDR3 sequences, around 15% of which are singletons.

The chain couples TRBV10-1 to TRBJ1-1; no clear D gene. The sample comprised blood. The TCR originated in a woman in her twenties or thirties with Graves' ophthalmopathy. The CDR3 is CASSVLGSAEAFF. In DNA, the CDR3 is TGCGCCAGCAGTGTATTGGGTTCCGCTGAAGCTTTCTTT.